Only a few counts were recorded for the clone carrying this T cell receptor beta chain. Its target is unknown. In germline, CDR1 is MNHEY, CDR2 SMNVEV (reference sequence). The CDR3 is 16 amino acids. V gave up 5 bases and J gave up 2 bases, with 16 bases separating them. TCRdb's copy holds only in-frame clones and misses some; the assay was immunoSEQ multiplex PCR. Of about 55,000 clones in the sample, around 68% are singletons; the top ten hold around 16%. This specimen belongs to a study of vaccination effects on CD4 cells after COVID-19. Sequencing followed a ViraFEST assay step that expanded antigen-specific CD4+ T cells with viral peptide pools. Subsequent to a culture period of nine to ten days, CD4+ T cells were isolated. Neither prior SARS-CoV-2 infection nor positive nucleocapsid antibodies were present in the vaccine recipients. Researchers swapped half the medium for IL-2 medium on both days 3 and 7.

Study-level results: Clones that were induced by infection or by vaccine showed marked contraction late after vaccination. From healthy vaccinees, only 1 of 255 vaccine-induced clones also reacted to common cold coronaviruses. Early timepoints after infection were absent, and convalescent patients were few in the study.

The sample consisted of CD4+ T cells from PBMCs cultured with SARS-CoV-2 spike peptides, taken before COVID-19 vaccination. V gene TRBV27 combines with J gene TRBJ1-5; tentative D call: TRBD1 (5 bases). The sequence came from a human donor who received a COVID-19 vaccine. This CDR3 reads CASSPTPLGGNQPQHF. Written as DNA, the CDR3 is TGTGCCAGCAGTCCCACGCCCCTGGGGGGCAATCAGCCCCAGCATTTT.